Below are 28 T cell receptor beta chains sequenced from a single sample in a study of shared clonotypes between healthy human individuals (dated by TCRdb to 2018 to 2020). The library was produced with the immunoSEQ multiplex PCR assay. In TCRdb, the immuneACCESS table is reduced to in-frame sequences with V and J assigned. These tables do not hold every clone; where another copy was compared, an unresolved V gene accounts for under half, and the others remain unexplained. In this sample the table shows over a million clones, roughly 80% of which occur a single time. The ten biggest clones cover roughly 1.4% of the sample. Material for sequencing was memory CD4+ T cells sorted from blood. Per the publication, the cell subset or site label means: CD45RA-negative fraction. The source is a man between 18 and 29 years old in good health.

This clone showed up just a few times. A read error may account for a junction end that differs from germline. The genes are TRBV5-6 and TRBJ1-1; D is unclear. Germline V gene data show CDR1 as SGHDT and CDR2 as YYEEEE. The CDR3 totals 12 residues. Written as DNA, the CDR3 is TGTGCCAGCAGCTCCGTGAAAACTGAAGCTTTCTTT. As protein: CASSSVKTEAFF.

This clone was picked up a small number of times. The CDR3 here is CASSRPGQPQHF. DNA for the CDR3: TGTGCCAGCTCCAGACCTGGGCAGCCCCAGCATTTT. This chain connects TRBV18 to TRBJ1-5; no clear D gene. The CDR3 has 12 amino acids. In germline, CDR1 is KGHSH, CDR2 LQKENI. Trimming took 6 bases from V and 7 from J, leaving 10 bases between them.

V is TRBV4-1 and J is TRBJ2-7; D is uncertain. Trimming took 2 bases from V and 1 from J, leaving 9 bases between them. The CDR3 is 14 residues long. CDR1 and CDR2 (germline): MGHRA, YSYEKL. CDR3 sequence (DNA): TGCGCCAGCAGCCAAACTCGGTTATCCTACGAGCAGTACTTC. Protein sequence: CASSQTRLSYEQYF.

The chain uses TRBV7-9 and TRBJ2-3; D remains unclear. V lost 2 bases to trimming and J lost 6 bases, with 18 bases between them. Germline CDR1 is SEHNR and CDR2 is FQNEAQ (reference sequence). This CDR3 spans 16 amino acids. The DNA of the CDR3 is TGTGCCAGCAGCTTACCGGCTCCTCCTAGTTTGGATACGCAGTATTTT. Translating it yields CASSLPAPPSLDTQYF.

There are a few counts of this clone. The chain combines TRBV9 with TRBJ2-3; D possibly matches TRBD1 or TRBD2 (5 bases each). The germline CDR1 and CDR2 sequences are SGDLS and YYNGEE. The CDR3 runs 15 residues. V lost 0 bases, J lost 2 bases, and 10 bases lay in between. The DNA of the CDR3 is TGTGCCAGCAGCGTAGGTGGGACCTACACAGATACGCAGTATTTT. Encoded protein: CASSVGGTYTDTQYF.

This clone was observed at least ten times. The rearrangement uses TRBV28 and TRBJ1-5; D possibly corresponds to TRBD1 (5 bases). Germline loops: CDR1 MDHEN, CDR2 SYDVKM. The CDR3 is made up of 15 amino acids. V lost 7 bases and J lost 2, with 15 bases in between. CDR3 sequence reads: CASNTPTGGNQPQHF. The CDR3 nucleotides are TGTGCCAGCAACACTCCCACGGGGGGCAATCAGCCCCAGCATTTT. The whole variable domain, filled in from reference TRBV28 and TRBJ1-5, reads DVKVTQSSRYLVKRTGEKVFLECVQDMDHENMFWYRQDPGLGLRLIYFSYDVKMKEKGDIPEGYSVSREKKERFSLILESASTNQTSMYLCASNTPTGGNQPQHFGDGTRLSIL.

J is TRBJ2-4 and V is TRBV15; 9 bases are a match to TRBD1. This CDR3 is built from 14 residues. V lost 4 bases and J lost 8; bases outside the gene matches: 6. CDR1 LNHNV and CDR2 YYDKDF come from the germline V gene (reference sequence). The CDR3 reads CATSTDRGAYIQYF. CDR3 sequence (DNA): TGTGCCACCAGCACTGACAGGGGGGCGTACATTCAGTACTTC. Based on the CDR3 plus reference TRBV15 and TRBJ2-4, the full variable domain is DAMVIQNPRYQVTQFGKPVTLSCSQTLNHNVMYWYQQKSSQAPKLLFHYYDKDFNNEADTPDNFQSRRPNTSFCFLDIRSPGLGDTAMYLCATSTDRGAYIQYFGAGTRLSVL.

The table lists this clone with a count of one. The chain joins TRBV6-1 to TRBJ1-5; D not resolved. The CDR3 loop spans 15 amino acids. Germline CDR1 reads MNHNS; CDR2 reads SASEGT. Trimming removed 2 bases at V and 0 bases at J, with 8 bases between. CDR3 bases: TGTGCCAGCAGTGAAAGGTCGGATAGCAATCAGCCCCAGCATTTT. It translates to CASSERSDSNQPQHF.

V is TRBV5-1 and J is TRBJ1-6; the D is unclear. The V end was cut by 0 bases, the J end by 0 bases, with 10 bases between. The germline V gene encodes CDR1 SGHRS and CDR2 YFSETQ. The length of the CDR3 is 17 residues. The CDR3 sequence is CASSLGQVGSYNSPLHF. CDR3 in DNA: TGCGCCAGCAGCTTGGGTCAGGTCGGCTCCTATAATTCACCCCTCCACTTT.

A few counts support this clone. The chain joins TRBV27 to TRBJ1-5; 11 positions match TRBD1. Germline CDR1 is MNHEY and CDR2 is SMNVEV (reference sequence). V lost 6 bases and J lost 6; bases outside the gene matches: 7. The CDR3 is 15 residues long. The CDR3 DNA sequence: TGTGCCAGCAGAACGGGACAGGGGGGAAGTCAGCCCCAGCATTTT. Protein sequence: CASRTGQGGSQPQHF.

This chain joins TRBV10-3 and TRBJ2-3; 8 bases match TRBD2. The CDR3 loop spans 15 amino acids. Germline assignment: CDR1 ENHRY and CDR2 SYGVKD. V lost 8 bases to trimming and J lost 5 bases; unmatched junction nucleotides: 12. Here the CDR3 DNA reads TGTGCCATCCGCCCGCGGGGGGACTCGGGAGATACGCAGTATTTT. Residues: CAIRPRGDSGDTQYF.

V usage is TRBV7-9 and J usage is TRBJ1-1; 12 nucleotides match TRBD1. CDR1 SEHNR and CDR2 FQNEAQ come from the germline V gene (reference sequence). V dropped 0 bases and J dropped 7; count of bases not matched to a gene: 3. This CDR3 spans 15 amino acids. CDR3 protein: CASSLAGTGGGEAFF. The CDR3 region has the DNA TGTGCCAGCAGCTTAGCGGGGACAGGGGGCGGTGAAGCTTTCTTT.

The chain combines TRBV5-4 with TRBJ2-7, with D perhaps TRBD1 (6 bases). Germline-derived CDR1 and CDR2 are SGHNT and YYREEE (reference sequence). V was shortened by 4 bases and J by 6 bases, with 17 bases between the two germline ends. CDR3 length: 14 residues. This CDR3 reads CASSLRDIGSEQYF. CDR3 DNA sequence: TGTGCCAGCAGCCTCCGGGACATTGGGTCCGAGCAGTACTTC. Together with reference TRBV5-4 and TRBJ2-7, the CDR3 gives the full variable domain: ETGVTQSPTHLIKTRGQQVTLRCSSQSGHNTVSWYQQALGQGPQFIFQYYREEENGRGNFPPRFSGLQFPNYSSELNVNALELDDSALYLCASSLRDIGSEQYFGPGTRLTVT.

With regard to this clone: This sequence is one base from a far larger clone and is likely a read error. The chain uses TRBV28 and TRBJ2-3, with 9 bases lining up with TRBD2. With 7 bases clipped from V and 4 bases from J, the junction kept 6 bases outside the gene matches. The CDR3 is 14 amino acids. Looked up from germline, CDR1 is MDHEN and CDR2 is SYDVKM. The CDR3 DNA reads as TGTGCCAGCAAAAAACAGCGGGGGGCAGATACGCAGTATTTT. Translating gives CASKKQRGADTQYF.

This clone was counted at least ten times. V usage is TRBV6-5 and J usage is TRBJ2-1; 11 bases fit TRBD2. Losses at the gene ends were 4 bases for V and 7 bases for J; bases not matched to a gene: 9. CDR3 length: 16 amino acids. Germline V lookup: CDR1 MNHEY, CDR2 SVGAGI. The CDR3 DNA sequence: TGTGCCAGCAGTTCCCCTAGCGGGGGGTTCGGGAATGAGCAGTTCTTC. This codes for CASSSPSGGFGNEQFF.

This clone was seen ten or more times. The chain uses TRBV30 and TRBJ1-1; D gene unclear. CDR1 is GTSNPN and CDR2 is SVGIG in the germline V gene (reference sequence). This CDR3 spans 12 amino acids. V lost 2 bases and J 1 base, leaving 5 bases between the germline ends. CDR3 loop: CAWSTANTEAFF. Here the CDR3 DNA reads TGTGCCTGGAGTACGGCGAACACTGAAGCTTTCTTT.

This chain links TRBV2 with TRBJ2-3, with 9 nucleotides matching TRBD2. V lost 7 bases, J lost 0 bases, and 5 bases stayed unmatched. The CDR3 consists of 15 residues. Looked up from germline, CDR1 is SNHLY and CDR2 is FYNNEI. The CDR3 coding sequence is TGTGCCAGCAAGCTAGCGGGGATTAGCACAGATACGCAGTATTTT. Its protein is CASKLAGISTDTQYF.

The CDR3 bases are TGTGCCAGCGTCAGTACGTCCTACGAGCAGTACTTC. Encoded protein: CASVSTSYEQYF. This chain links TRBV6-1 with TRBJ2-7; D not resolved. V was trimmed by 8 bases and J by 1 base, leaving 9 bases between them. The CDR3 runs 12 residues. Germline V CDR1 and CDR2: MNHNS, SASEGT.

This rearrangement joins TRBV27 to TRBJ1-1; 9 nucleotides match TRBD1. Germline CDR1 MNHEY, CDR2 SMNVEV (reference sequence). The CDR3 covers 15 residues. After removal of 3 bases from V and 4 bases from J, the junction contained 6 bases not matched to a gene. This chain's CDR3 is CASSLKGQGSTEAFF. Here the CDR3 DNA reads TGTGCCAGCAGTTTGAAAGGACAGGGGAGCACTGAAGCTTTCTTT.

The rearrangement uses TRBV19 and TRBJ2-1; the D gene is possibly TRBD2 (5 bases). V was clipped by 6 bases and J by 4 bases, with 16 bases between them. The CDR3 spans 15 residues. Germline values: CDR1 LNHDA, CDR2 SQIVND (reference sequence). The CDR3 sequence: CASSPSGSPYNEQFF. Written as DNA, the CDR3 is TGTGCCAGTAGCCCAAGCGGATCTCCGTACAATGAGCAGTTCTTC.

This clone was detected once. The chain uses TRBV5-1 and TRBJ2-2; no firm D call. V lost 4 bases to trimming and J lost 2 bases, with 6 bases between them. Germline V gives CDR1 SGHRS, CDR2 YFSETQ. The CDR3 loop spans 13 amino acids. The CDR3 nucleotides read TGCGCCAGCAGCGAGATTAACACCGGGGAGCTGTTTTTT. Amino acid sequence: CASSEINTGELFF.

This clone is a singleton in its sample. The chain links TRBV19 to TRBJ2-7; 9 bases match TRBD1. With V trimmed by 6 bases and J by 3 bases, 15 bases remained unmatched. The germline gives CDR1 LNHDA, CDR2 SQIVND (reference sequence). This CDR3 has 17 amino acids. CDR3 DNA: TGTGCCAGTAGCCAGTGGATCTGGGGACAGGGAATCTACGAGCAGTACTTC. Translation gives CASSQWIWGQGIYEQYF.

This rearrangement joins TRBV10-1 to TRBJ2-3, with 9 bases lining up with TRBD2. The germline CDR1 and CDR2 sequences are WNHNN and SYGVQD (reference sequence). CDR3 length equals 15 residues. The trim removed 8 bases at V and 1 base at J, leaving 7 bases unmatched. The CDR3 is CASPVAGGGTDTQYF. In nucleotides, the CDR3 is TGCGCCAGCCCCGTCGCGGGGGGGGGCACAGATACGCAGTATTTT.

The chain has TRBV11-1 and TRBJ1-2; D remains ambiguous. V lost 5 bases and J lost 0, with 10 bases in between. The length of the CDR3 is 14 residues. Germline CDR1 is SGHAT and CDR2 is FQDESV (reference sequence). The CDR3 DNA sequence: TGTGCCAGCAGCCCGGGCCCATCTAACTATGGCTACACCTTC. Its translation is CASSPGPSNYGYTF.

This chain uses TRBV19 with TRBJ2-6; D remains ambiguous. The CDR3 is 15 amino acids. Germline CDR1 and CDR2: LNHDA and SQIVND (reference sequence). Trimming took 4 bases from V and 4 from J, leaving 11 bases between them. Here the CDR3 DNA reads TGTGCCAGTAGTAACCGAGTGGCCGGGGCCAACGTCCTGACTTTC. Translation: CASSNRVAGANVLTF.

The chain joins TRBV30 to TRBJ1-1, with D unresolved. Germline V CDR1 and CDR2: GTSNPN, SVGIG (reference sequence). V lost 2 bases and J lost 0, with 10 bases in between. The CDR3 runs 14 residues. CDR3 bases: TGTGCCTGGAGTATCACCGCTATGAACACTGAAGCTTTCTTT. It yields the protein CAWSITAMNTEAFF.

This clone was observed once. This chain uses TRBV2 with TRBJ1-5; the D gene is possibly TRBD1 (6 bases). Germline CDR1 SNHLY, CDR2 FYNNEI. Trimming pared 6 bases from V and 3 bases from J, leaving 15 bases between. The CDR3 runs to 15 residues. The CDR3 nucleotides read TGTGCCAGCAGGGCAGACAGGATCTCCAATCAGCCCCAGCATTTT. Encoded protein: CASRADRISNQPQHF.

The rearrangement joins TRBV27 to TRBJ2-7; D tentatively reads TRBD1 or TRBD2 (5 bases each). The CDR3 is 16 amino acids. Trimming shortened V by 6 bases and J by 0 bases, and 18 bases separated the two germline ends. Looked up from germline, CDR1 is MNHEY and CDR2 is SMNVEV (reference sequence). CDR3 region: CASRNTGTVSSYEQYF. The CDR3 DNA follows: TGTGCCAGCAGGAACACCGGGACCGTGAGCTCCTACGAGCAGTACTTC.